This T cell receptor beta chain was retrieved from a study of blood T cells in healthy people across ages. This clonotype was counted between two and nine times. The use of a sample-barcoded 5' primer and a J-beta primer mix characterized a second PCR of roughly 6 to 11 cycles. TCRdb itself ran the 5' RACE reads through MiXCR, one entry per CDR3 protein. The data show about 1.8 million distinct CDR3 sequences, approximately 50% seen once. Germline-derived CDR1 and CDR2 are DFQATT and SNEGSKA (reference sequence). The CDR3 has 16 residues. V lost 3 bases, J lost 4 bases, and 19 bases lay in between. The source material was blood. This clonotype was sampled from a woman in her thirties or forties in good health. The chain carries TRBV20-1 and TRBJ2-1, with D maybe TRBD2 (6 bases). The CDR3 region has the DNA TGCAGTGCTAGGGGGTATGGGTTGGGGGGATACAATGAGCAGTTCTTC. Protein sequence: CSARGYGLGGYNEQFF.